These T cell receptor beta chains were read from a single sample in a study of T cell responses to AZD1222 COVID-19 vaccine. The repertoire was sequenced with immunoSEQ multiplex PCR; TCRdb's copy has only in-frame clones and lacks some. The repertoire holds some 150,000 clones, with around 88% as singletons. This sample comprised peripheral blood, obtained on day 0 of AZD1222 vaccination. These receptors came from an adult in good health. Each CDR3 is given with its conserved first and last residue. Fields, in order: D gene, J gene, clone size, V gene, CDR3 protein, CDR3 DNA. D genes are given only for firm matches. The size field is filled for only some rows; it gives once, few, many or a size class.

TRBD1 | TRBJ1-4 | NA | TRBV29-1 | CSVDTGGGEKLFF | TGCAGCGTTGATACAGGGGGCGGTGAAAAACTGTTTTTT
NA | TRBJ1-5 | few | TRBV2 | CASSDFGGYQPQHF | TGTGCCAGCAGTGATTTTGGGGGGTATCAGCCCCAGCATTTT
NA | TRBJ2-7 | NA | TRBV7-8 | CASSLGGPYEQYF | TGTGCCAGCAGCTTAGGGGGTCCCTACGAGCAGTACTTC
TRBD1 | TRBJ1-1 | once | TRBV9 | CASSADYRGWLTEAFF | TGTGCCAGCAGCGCAGATTACAGGGGGTGGCTCACTGAAGCTTTCTTT
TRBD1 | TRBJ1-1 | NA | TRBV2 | CASSETGRINTEAFF | TGTGCCAGCAGTGAGACAGGGAGGATAAACACTGAAGCTTTCTTT
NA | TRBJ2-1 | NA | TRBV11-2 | CASSLVGGLGEQFF | TGTGCCAGCAGCTTAGTCGGAGGTTTGGGTGAGCAGTTCTTC
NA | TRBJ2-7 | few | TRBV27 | CASSDRQNYEQYF | TGTGCCAGCTCCGACAGGCAGAACTACGAGCAGTACTTC
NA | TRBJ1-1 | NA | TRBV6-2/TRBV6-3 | CASSYSHRYEAFF | TGTGCCAGCAGTTACTCTCATCGGTATGAAGCTTTCTTT
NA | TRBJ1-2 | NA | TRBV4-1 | CASSQEGTGLWSGYTF | TGCGCCAGCAGCCAAGAAGGTACAGGGTTGTGGAGTGGCTACACCTTC
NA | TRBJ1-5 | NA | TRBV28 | CASSEQHQPQHF | TGTGCCAGCAGCGAACAACATCAGCCCCAGCATTTT
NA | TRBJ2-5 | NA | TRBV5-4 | CASSLVGPGETQYF | TGTGCCAGCAGCTTGGTCGGGCCGGGAGAGACCCAGTACTTC
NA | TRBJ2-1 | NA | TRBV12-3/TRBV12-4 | CASSLNPNEQFF | TGTGCCAGCAGTTTAAACCCGAATGAGCAGTTCTTC
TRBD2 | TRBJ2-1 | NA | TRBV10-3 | CAISDRGSAYNEQFF | TGTGCCATCAGTGACCGCGGGAGTGCGTACAATGAGCAGTTCTTC
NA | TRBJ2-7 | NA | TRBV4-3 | CASSQSFRLAGEQYF | TGCGCCAGCAGCCAATCATTTAGGTTGGCGGGCGAGCAGTACTTC
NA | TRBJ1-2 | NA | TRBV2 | CASETSGPSSHGYTF | TGTGCCAGCGAGACTTCGGGACCATCTAGTCATGGCTACACCTTC
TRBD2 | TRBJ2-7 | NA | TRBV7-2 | CASSPGTSANEQYF | TGTGCCAGCAGCCCCGGGACTAGTGCGAACGAGCAGTACTTC
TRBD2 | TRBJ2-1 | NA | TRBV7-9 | CASSFRTSGSSYNEQFF | TGTGCCAGCAGCTTTAGGACTAGCGGGAGCTCCTACAATGAGCAGTTCTTC
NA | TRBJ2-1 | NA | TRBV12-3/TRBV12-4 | CASIYSYNEQFF | TGTGCCAGCATTTACAGTTACAATGAGCAGTTCTTC
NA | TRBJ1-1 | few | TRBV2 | CASSEEGQAFF | TGTGCCAGCAGTGAAGAGGGGCAAGCTTTCTTT
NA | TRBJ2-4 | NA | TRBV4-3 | CASSQTGDPKNIQYF | TGCGCCAGCAGCCAAACGGGGGATCCAAAAAACATTCAGTACTTC
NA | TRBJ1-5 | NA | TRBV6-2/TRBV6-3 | CASSYQGISNQPQHF | TGTGCCAGCAGTTACCAGGGGATTAGCAATCAGCCCCAGCATTTT
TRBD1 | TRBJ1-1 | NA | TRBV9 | CASSVAPPHRGGTEAFF | TGTGCCAGCAGCGTAGCCCCTCCCCACAGGGGTGGAACTGAAGCTTTCTTT